This T cell receptor beta chain was recovered during a study of T cell responses to AZD1222 COVID-19 vaccine. Findings and limits, study-wide: Clonal diversity was possibly underestimated, and white British individuals and females predominated among donors.

A note on this clone: The antigen remains undetermined.

Method: immunoSEQ multiplex PCR; TCRdb's copy keeps in-frame clones and lacks some. Here the sample spans over 130,000 clones, about 90% being singletons. The CDR3 totals 15 residues. V dropped 4 bases and J dropped 7; count of bases not matched to a gene: 6. The germline CDR1 and CDR2 sequences are SGHRS and YFSETQ. The sequences come from peripheral blood, collected 28 days after the second dose of the MenACWY control vaccine. The V gene is TRBV5-1, the J gene TRBJ1-4, with TRBD1 matching 11 bases. The clonotype originates from an adult who received the MenACWY meningococcal vaccine as a control. CDR3 in DNA: TGCGCCAGCAGCGGCGGGACAGGGGGAGGTGAAAAACTGTTTTTT. Translated, it gives CASSGGTGGGEKLFF.